This T cell receptor (beta chain) emerged from a study of T cells of healthy individuals (dated by TCRdb to the late 2010s). The library was built by means of 5' RACE. Instrument on record: Illumina MiSeq. TCRdb reanalyzed the raw reads on its own, using fastp at Q25 for trimming and MiXCR for clone calling, and kept in-frame beta chains. Here each entry gathers all rows of one CDR3 protein and keeps the most common genes and DNA. A total of 65,000 to 90,000 distinct CDR3 sequences appear in this sample, approximately 5.4% of them only once. About 7.5% of the sample comes from the top ten. According to the germline V gene, CDR1 reads KGHSH and CDR2 reads LQKENI. V and J are truncated by 0 bases and 5 bases respectively, leaving an intervening sequence of 14 bases. The cysteine opens and the phenylalanine closes a CDR3 of 15 amino acids. Kept here is only the CDR3 DNA, which spans 45 bases and is read in frame from base 1.

This clonotype was seen at least ten times. Its cognate antigen has yet to be identified. No much larger clone is present one base from it, and per-base qualities are unavailable. This sequence originates from a female donor in good health. The chain uses TRBV18 and TRBJ2-7, and the D gene may be TRBD1, 6 bases matching. The DNA sequence reads TGTGCCAGCTCACCACCTGGAACCGCAGGGGACGAGCAGTACTTC. Its product reads: CASSPPGTAGDEQYF. The full variable domain, with segments outside the CDR3 supplied by the reference TRBV18 and TRBJ2-7 proteins, appears as NAGVMQNPRHLVRRRGQEARLRCSPMKGHSHVYWYRQLPEEGLKFMVYLQKENIIDESGMPKERFSAEFPKEGPSILRIQQVVRGDSAAYFCASSPPGTAGDEQYFGPGTRLTVT.